Sequencing of this T cell receptor beta chain was carried out in a study of OX40 agonist ivuxolimab in advanced cancers. Study overall: The patients received ivuxolimab by intravenous route every 2 weeks at 0.01 to 10 mg/kg. Partial responses were achieved by three patients, one with hepatocellular carcinoma and two with cutaneous melanoma. Mean age 60 years, range about 23 to 79; around 80% male.

General observations from the study: Circulating CD4+ and CD8+ T cells showed clonal expansion by week 6 at 0.1 to 3.0 mg/kg.

Clones were read by immunoSEQ multiplex PCR, and TCRdb kept only the in-frame ones, dropping some. Of around 76,000 clones in the sample, 85% to 90% were seen once. This CDR3 comprises 13 residues. Germline V gene data show CDR1 as SGHRS and CDR2 as YFSETQ. V was trimmed by 3 bases and J by 8 bases, leaving 14 bases between them. As for this clone: Its antigen remains unidentified.

The sequence was obtained from an adult with an advanced solid tumor such as melanoma, head and neck, liver or kidney cancer. V and J are TRBV5-1 and TRBJ1-1; a weak D match, TRBD1 (5 bases). Here the sequenced sample was CD4+ or CD8+ T cells sorted from blood, taken in a trial of the OX40 agonist ivuxolimab. CDR3 bases: TGCGCCAGCAGCTGGGGGAACTCAGGGGAAGCTTTCTTT. It translates to CASSWGNSGEAFF.